This is a list of T cell receptor beta chains from one sample in a study of T cell repertoires in cytomegalovirus infection. No antigens are known for them. TCRdb ran MiXCR on the reads and lists one entry per CDR3 protein. Here the sample spans fewer than 900,000 distinct CDR3 sequences, about 29% being singletons. The source material was cultured CD8+ T cells from PBMCs, sampled from culture after CMV antigen stimulation. These receptors all come from a human donor in good health (CMV status not recorded). Some clones in this sample may be carry-over from other donors' samples. Each CDR3 is given with its conserved first and last residue. A D gene is named only where the DNA matches it firmly.

>TRBJ1-4|TRBV7-6|TRBD1
CASSTTGNNEKLFF
>TRBJ1-1|TRBV6-1|NA
CASSEGAMNTEAFF
>TRBJ1-1|TRBV20-1|TRBD1
CSARVERGRRSTEAFF
>TRBJ1-6|TRBV28|NA
CASSLFRDSPLHF
>TRBJ2-7|TRBV7-9|TRBD2
CASGGGTSYEQYF
>TRBJ2-5|TRBV7-6|NA
CASSLNQEQGGETQYF
>TRBJ2-1|TRBV4-1|NA
CASRSPAGEQFF
>TRBJ1-2|TRBV6-2/TRBV6-3|NA
CASSSTPQGLTDYGYTF
>TRBJ1-5|TRBV4-1|TRBD1
CASSHFRNRGLREPQHF
>TRBJ2-3|TRBV2|TRBD2
CASSSPYGLAADTQYF
>TRBJ2-3|TRBV4-3|NA
CASSQETGARGPDTQYF
>TRBJ1-1|TRBV20-1|NA
CSARDSYDHVGVTEAFF
>TRBJ2-6|TRBV10-3|NA
CAIINSGANVLTF
>TRBJ2-1|TRBV10-3|TRBD2
CAVGLAGGEQFF
>TRBJ1-1|TRBV19|NA
CASSIIGREGRVETEAFF
>TRBJ1-1|TRBV6-1|NA
CASTQGSGSGTEAFF
>TRBJ2-3|TRBV7-9|TRBD2
CASRSLAGFSDTQYF
>TRBJ2-1|TRBV5-1|TRBD2
CASSLTWGGSYNEQFF
>TRBJ2-3|TRBV27|NA
CASSFRDNRVPDTQYF
>TRBJ1-2|TRBV7-2|TRBD1
CASSGGYGYTF
>TRBJ2-1|TRBV4-1|TRBD2
CASSQGGGGVRNEQFF
>TRBJ2-1|TRBV7-6|NA
CASSLGPNQYNEQFF
>TRBJ2-5|TRBV12-3/TRBV12-4|NA
CASSFGELTETQYF
>TRBJ2-3|TRBV7-4|NA
CASNLLKGDTQYF
>TRBJ2-2|TRBV11-3|TRBD1
CASSLARDRWTGELFF
>TRBJ1-1|TRBV27|NA
CASSLWGGLNTEAFF
>TRBJ2-7|TRBV6-5|TRBD2
CASSYYGTSGSYEQYF
>TRBJ1-1|TRBV6-1|TRBD1
CASSSLGDRADTEAFF
>TRBJ2-1|TRBV27|TRBD1
CASSYDRDNEQFF
>TRBJ2-1|TRBV7-9|TRBD2
CASSPPTSGGNNEQFF
>TRBJ1-4|TRBV4-1|NA
CASSQETSRLFF
>TRBJ1-1|TRBV27|TRBD1
CASKGTGWTEAFF
>TRBJ2-2|TRBV24-1|NA
CATSDTLQRSTGELFF
>TRBJ2-1|TRBV6-2/TRBV6-3|TRBD1
CASSYRQGIYNEQFF
>TRBJ2-1|TRBV27|NA
CASSSTGDSSYNEQFF
>TRBJ2-3|TRBV10-2|NA
CATFADTQYF
>TRBJ1-6|TRBV7-3|NA
CASSLIGLESPLHF
>TRBJ2-7|TRBV7-8|NA
CASSSLAGTENEQYF
>TRBJ1-2|TRBV7-6|NA
CASSLGHGNYGYTF
>TRBJ1-2|TRBV9|TRBD1
CASSAGKTGDNYGYTF
>TRBJ2-1|TRBV7-9|TRBD1
CASSFGDREIDEQFF
>TRBJ1-5|TRBV2|NA
CASSPIRGGQYSNQPQDF
>TRBJ2-2|TRBV6-2/TRBV6-3|NA
CASSYSRASTGGDTGELFF
>TRBJ1-2|TRBV7-9|NA
CASSVPPGGAGYTF
>TRBJ1-6|TRBV7-8|NA
CASSDGNSPLHF
>TRBJ2-3|TRBV12-3/TRBV12-4|TRBD2
CASSHRLAGRWDTQYF
>TRBJ2-3|TRBV20-1|TRBD2
CSAIDWGGADTQYF
>TRBJ1-3|TRBV7-6|NA
CAGIQAQSGNTIYF
>TRBJ2-7|TRBV4-2|NA
CASSQESGGFTTYEQYF
>TRBJ2-2|TRBV29-1|TRBD2
CSVEDSVAGGFGGELFF
>TRBJ2-2|TRBV7-9|NA
CASNPLGTANTGELFF
>TRBJ2-1|TRBV24-1|NA
CATMGGTYNEQFF
>TRBJ1-5|TRBV20-1|TRBD1
CSARGPTGDGDDSNQPQHF
>TRBJ1-1|TRBV4-1|TRBD1
CASSQGTGGRNTEAFF
>TRBJ2-7|TRBV2|TRBD1
CASKTRDSSYEQYF
>TRBJ2-1|TRBV5-6|NA
CASSLTWFETGNEQFF
>TRBJ1-6|TRBV6-2/TRBV6-3|NA
CASSYGVSPLHF
>TRBJ2-1|TRBV12-3/TRBV12-4|TRBD2
CASSSGGDNEQFF
>TRBJ1-4|TRBV7-8|TRBD1
CASSFPQGAATNEKLFF
>TRBJ2-7|TRBV6-5|NA
CASSYRPGPRLYEQYF